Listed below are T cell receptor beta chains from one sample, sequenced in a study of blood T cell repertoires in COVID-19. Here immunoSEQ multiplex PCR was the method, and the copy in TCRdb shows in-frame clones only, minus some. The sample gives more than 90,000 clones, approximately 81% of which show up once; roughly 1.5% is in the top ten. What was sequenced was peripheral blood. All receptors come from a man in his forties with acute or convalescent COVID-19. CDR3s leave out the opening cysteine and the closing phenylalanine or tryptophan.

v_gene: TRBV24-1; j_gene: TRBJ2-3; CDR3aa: ATSDWGTSADTQY
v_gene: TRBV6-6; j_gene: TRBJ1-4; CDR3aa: ASSRDFNEKLF
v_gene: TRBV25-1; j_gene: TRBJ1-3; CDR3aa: ASSETPASWNTIY
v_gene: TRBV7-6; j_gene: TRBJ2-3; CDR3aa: ASSLEFSGYTDTQY
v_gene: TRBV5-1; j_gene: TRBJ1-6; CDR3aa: ASSPGTGGPDSPLH
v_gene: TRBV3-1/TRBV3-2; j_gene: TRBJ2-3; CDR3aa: ASSQDDGDTQY
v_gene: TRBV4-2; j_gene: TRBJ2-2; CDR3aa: ASSQQGGTGELF
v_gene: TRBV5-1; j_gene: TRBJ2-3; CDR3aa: ASSLGTGRGDTQY
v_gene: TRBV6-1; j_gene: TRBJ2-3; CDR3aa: ASSEVAGGADTQY
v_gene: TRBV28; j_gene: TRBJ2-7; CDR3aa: ASSRGGGQGEQY
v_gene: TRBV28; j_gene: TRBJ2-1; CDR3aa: ASSRDRVEQF
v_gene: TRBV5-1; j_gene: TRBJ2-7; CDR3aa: ASSWTGRLSYEQY
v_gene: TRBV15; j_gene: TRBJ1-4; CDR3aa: ATSREGAGRGEEKLF
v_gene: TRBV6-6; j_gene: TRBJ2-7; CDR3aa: ASSYSMEGKGEQY
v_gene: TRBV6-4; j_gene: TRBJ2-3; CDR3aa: ASSPKRGGTDTQY
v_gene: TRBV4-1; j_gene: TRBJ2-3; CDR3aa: ASSPRTSGTTDTQY
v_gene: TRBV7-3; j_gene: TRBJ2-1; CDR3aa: ASSETLRGEQF
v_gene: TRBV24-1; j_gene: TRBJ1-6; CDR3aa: ATSLKPPTGRNNSPLH
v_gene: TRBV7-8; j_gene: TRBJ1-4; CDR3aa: ASSLSRGSNEKLF
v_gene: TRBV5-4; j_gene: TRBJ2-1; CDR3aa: ASSIGGLAGGRRQF
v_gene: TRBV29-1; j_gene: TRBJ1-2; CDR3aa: SVEDNSGSGYT
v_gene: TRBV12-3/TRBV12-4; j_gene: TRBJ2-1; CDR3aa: ASRGRRSNEQF
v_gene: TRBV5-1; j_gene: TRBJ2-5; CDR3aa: ASRAGTSLETQY
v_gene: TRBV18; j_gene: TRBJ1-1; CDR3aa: ASSLTGLLTLTEAF
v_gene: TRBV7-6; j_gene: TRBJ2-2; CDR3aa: ASSLGTANTGELF
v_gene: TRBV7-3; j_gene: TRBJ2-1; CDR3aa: ASSSGTRVGNEQF
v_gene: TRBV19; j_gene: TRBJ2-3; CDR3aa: ASRGLAGRTDTQY
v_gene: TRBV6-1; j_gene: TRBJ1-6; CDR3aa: ASSERRDDPPLH
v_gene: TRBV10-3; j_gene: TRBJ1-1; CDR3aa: AISESTLVGAF